This TCR beta chain was captured by sequencing in a study of blood T cell repertoires in COVID-19. Study context: From the United States, Italy and Spain came samples of acute and convalescent COVID-19.

TCRdb's table, derived via immunoSEQ multiplex PCR, lists solely in-frame clones and lacks some. This sample has some 320,000 clones, with more than 90% found just once. Sequenced sample: PBMCs or T cells enriched from blood (not recorded which). The sequence was collected from a man aged 55 to 69 who had recovered from COVID-19.

The CDR3 DNA reads TGCGCCAGCAGCTTGGCCCTAGCGGCCCGTGAGCAGTTCTTC. It is translated as CASSLALAAREQFF. V and J are TRBV5-1 and TRBJ2-1; 7 bases match TRBD2. Per the germline V gene, CDR1 is SGHRS and CDR2 is YFSETQ. V shed 0 bases and J 9 bases; nucleotides not matched to a gene: 6. This CDR3 has 14 amino acids. The variable domain in full, with the rest retrieved from reference TRBV5-1 and TRBJ2-1, is KAGVTQTPRYLIKTRGQQVTLSCSPISGHRSVSWYQQTPGQGLQFLFEYFSETQRNKGNFPGRFSGRQFSNSRSEMNVSTLELGDSALYLCASSLALAAREQFFGPGTRLTVL.